The clone carrying this T cell receptor beta chain was seen a few times. Antigen unknown. In germline, CDR1 is SSHAT, CDR2 FNYEAQ (reference sequence). V lost 5 bases and J 8 bases, leaving 19 bases between the germline ends. The CDR3 covers 15 residues. This specimen comes from a study of cytomegalovirus exposure and HLA in healthy donors. Study-wide results and caveats: Per published reports, the classifier diagnosed cytomegalovirus status with high specificity and sensitivity.

Here immunoSEQ multiplex PCR was the method, and the copy in TCRdb shows in-frame clones only, minus some. This sample has 150,000 to 200,000 clones; about 90% occur once, and the top ten carry around 5%. The material sequenced was PBMCs. This chain uses TRBV7-7 with TRBJ2-1, with D possibly TRBD1 on 6 matching bases. The TCR was taken from a woman in her 30s in good health and CMV-seronegative. CDR3 in DNA: TGTGCCAGCAGCCCAGCACAGGGATCGAACGATGAGCAGTTCTTC. The encoded protein is CASSPAQGSNDEQFF.